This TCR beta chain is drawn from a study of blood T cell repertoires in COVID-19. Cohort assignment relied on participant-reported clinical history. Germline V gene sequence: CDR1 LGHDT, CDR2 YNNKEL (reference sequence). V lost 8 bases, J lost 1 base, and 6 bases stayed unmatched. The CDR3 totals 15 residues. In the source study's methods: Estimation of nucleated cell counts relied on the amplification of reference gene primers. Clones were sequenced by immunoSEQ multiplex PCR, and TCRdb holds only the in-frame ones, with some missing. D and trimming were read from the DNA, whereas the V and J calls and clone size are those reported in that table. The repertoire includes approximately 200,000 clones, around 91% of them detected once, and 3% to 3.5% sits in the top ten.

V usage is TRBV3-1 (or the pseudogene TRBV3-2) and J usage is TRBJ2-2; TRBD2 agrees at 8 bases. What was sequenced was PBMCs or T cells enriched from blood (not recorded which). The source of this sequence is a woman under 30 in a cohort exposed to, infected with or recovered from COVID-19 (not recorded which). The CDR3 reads CASSRGTRNTGELFF. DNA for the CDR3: TGTGCCAGCTCCCGGGGGACTAGGAACACCGGGGAGCTGTTTTTT.